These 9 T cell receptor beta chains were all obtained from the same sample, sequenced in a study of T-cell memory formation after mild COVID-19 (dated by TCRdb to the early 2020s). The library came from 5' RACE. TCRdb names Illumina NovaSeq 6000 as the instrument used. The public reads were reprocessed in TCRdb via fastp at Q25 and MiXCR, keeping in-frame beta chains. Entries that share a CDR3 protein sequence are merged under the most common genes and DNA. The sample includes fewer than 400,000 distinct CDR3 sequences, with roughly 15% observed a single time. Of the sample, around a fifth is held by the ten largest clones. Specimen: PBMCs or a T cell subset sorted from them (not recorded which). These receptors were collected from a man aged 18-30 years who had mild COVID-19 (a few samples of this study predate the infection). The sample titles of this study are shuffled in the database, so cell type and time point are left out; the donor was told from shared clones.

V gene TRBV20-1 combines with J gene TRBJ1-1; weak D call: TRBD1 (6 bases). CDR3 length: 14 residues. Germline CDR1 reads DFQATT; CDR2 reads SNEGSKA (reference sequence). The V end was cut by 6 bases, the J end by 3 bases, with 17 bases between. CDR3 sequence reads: CSALIGGGDTEAFF. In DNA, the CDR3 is TGCAGTGCCCTGATTGGAGGGGGGGACACTGAAGCTTTCTTT.

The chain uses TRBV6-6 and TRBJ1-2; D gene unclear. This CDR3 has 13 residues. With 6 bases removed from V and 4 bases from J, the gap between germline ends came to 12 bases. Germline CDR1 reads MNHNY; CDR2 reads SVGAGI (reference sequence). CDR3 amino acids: CASSVTNPYGYTF. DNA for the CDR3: TGTGCCAGCAGCGTAACAAACCCCTATGGCTACACCTTC.

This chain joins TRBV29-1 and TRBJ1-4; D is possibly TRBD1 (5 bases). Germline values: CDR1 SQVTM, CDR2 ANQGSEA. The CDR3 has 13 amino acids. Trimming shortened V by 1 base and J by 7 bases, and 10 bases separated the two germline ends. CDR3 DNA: TGCAGCGTTGAAGGCAGGGCGGCTGAAAAACTGTTTTTT. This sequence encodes CSVEGRAAEKLFF. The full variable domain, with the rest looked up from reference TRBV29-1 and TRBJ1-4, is SAVISQKPSRDICQRGTSLTIQCQVDSQVTMMFWYRQQPGQSLTLIATANQGSEATYESGFVIDKFPISRPNLTFSTLTVSNMSPEDSSIYLCSVEGRAAEKLFFGSGTQLSVL.

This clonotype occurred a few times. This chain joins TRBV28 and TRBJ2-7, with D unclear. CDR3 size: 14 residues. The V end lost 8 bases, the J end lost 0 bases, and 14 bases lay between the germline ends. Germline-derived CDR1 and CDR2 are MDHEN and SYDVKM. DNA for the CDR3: TGTGCCAGCCGCGAAACAATGACCTCCTACGAGCAGTACGTC. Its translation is CASRETMTSYEQYV.

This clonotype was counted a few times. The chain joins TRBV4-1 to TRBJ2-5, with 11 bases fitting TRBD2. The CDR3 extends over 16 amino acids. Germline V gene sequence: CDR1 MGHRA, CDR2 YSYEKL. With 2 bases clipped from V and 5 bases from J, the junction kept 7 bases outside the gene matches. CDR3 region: CASSQRIAGGLETQYF. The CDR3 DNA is TGCGCCAGCAGCCAACGGATAGCGGGGGGGCTCGAGACCCAGTACTTC.

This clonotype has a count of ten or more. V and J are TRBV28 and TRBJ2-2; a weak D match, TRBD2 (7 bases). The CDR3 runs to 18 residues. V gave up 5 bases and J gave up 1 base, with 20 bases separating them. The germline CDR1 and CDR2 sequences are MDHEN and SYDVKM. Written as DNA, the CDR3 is TGTGCCAGCAGTCCGCAAGGGGGGCGGGGGATGAACACCGGGGAGCTGTTTTTT. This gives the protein CASSPQGGRGMNTGELFF.

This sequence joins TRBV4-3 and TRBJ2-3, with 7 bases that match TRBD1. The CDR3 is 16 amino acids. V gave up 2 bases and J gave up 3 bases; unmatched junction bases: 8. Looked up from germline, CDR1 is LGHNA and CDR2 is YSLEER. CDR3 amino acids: CASSQQGVEGTDTQYF. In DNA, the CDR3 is TGCGCCAGCAGCCAACAGGGGGTGGAAGGGACAGATACGCAGTATTTT.

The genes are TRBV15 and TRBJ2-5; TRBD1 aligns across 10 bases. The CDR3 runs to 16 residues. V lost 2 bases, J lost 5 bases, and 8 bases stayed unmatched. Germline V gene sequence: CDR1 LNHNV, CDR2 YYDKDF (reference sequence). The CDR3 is CATSRHSGTGEETQYF. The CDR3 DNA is TGTGCCACCAGCAGACACTCCGGGACAGGGGAGGAGACCCAGTACTTC.

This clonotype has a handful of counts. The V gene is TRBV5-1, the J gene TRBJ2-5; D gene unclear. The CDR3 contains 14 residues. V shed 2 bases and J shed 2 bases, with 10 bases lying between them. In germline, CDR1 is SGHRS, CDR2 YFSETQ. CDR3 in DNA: TGCGCCAGCAGCTTTAGATACGCTCAAGAGACCCAGTACTTC. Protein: CASSFRYAQETQYF.